These T cell receptor beta chains were read from a single sample in a study of T cell repertoires in cytomegalovirus infection. Each CDR3 protein is one row after TCRdb ran MiXCR on the reads. In the table there are approximately 500,000 distinct CDR3 sequences, about 15% of which are singletons. Sequenced sample: CD8+ T cells from PBMCs. The source of these receptors is a human donor in good health (CMV status not recorded). Some clones in this sample may be carry-over from other donors' samples. CDR3s include the opening cysteine and the closing phenylalanine or tryptophan. The order of the fields is D gene, J gene, V gene, clone size, CDR3 protein, CDR3 DNA. The D gene is left open where the match is weak. Clone size is not always given. Where it is, it says once, few, many or a class for expanded clones.

TRBD2 | TRBJ2-7 | TRBV6-6 | many | CASSYSAGGTGEQYF | TGTGCCAGCAGTTACTCAGCGGGAGGGACGGGCGAGCAGTACTTC
- | TRBJ2-1 | TRBV18 | few | CASSLAPGTETYNEQFF | TGTGCCAGCTCCCTTGCCCCCGGGACCGAAACATACAATGAGCAGTTCTTC
TRBD1 | TRBJ1-1 | TRBV6-4 | - | CASSDCTGGMYTEAFF | TGTGCCAGCAGTGACTGTACAGGGGGCATGTACACTGAAGCTTTCTTT
TRBD2 | TRBJ2-1 | TRBV19 | - | CASSIDSSGGAWAKPVYNEQFF | TGTGCCAGTAGTATAGACTCTAGCGGGGGGGCCTGGGCCAAACCTGTCTACAATGAGCAGTTCTTC
TRBD1 | TRBJ2-7 | TRBV9 | - | CASSVGGQGAHEQYF | TGTGCCAGCAGCGTAGGGGGACAGGGGGCTCACGAGCAGTACTTC
- | TRBJ2-1 | TRBV5-4 | - | CASTLLGVDEQFF | TGTGCCAGCACGCTTTTAGGGGTTGATGAGCAGTTCTTC
TRBD1 | TRBJ2-1 | TRBV12-3/TRBV12-4 | many | CASSSNPWTGGFYNEQFF | TGTGCCAGCAGTTCTAACCCCTGGACAGGGGGCTTCTACAATGAGCAGTTCTTC
- | TRBJ2-7 | TRBV20-1 | many | CSARPAQETRLYEQYF | TGCAGTGCTAGACCGGCACAGGAAACTCGTCTATACGAGCAGTACTTC
- | TRBJ2-5 | TRBV5-6 | few | CASSFPDKQETQYF | TGTGCCAGCAGCTTCCCTGACAAACAAGAGACCCAGTACTTC
- | TRBJ2-7 | TRBV4-1 | - | CASSRRDGTYEQYF | TGCGCCAGCAGCCGGAGGGACGGAACCTACGAGCAGTACTTC
TRBD1 | TRBJ1-4 | TRBV5-6 | once | CASSSRGTGGMELFF | TGTGCCAGCAGCTCGCGGGGGACAGGGGGTATGGAACTGTTTTTT
TRBD1 | TRBJ2-5 | TRBV27 | many | CASSPRDRGPETQYF | TGTGCCAGCAGTCCCCGGGACAGGGGGCCAGAGACCCAGTACTTC
TRBD1 | TRBJ1-2 | TRBV10-1 | - | CASSEEQSSSDREDGYTF | TGCGCCAGCAGTGAGGAACAAAGTTCCTCGGACAGGGAAGATGGCTACACCTTC